This record concerns one T cell receptor beta chain sequence. The CDR3 length is 15 residues. V lost 5 bases to trimming and J lost 5 bases; unmatched junction nucleotides: 9. Germline V gene sequence: CDR1 LGHNA, CDR2 YSLEER. Random hexamers were used to reverse transcribe about 0.5 to 1 ug of RNA. The method of amplification for TCR beta CDR3 was immunoSEQ multiplex PCR, covering 54 Vbeta and 13 Jbeta. TCRdb reanalysed the immunoSEQ multiplex PCR reads using MiXCR and keeps one entry per CDR3 protein. The table records some 210,000 distinct CDR3 sequences, approximately 94% of them present only once. The sample is drawn from a study of CD8 T cells in Susac syndrome.

The gene calls are TRBV4-3 and TRBJ2-5; 9 bases match TRBD1. The clonotype was recovered from a human donor with Susac syndrome. Sequencing used CD4+ T cells from PBMCs. The CDR3 spells CASSYVTGGGETQYF. CDR3 DNA: TGCGCCAGCAGCTACGTAACAGGGGGCGGTGAGACCCAGTACTTC.